The clone carrying this T cell receptor (beta chain) was observed at least ten times. Its target is not known. Germline CDR1 and CDR2: LNHNV and YYDKDF (reference sequence). Trimming pared 2 bases from V and 1 base from J, leaving 12 bases between. The CDR3 has 16 amino acids. This sample is drawn from a study of T-cell reconstitution after alpha-beta-depleted transplantation in children. Overall study results and limits: Alpha-beta T cells present about two months after transplant were reported to originate from several hundred expanded graft clones. Surviving recipient T cells and thymic progenitors produced the high day-60 TCRbeta diversity seen in some patients.

For TCRbeta, the library was prepared with unique molecular identifiers. TCRdb fed the PCR reads into MiXCR, producing one record per CDR3 protein. Here the sample spans 500,000 to 650,000 distinct CDR3 sequences, 13% being singletons. Source: PBMCs, mostly from graft donor cells, taken 360 days after TCRalphabeta/CD19-depleted stem cell transplant. This receptor was obtained from a male patient younger than 18 who had a stem cell transplant for acute myeloid leukemia, so the T cells may come from the graft donor. This rearrangement joins TRBV15 to TRBJ1-5, with a weak D call TRBD1 (5 bases). The CDR3 spells CATSRQVRGSNQPQHF. CDR3 sequence (DNA): TGTGCCACCAGCAGACAGGTTCGGGGCAGCAATCAGCCCCAGCATTTT. The whole variable domain, filled in from reference TRBV15 and TRBJ1-5, reads DAMVIQNPRYQVTQFGKPVTLSCSQTLNHNVMYWYQQKSSQAPKLLFHYYDKDFNNEADTPDNFQSRRPNTSFCFLDIRSPGLGDTAMYLCATSRQVRGSNQPQHFGDGTRLSIL.